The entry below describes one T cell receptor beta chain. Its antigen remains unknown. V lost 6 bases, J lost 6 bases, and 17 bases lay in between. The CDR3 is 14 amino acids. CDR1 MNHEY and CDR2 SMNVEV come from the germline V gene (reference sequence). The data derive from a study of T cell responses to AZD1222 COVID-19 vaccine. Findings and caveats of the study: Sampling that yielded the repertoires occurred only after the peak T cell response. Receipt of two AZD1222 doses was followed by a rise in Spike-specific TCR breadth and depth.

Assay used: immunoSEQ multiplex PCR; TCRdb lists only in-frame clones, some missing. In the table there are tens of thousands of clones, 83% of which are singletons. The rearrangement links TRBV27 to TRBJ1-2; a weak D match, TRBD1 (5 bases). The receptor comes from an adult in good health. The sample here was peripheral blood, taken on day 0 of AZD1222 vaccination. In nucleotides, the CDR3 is TGTGCCAGCAGATCCCATGGCAGGGAAGATGGCTACACCTTC. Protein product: CASRSHGREDGYTF.